Below are 25 T cell receptor beta chains sequenced from a single sample in a study of PD-1 blockade in mismatch repair-deficient tumors. Profiling relied on immunoSEQ multiplex PCR, and the TCRdb table lists in-frame clones only, not all of them. The sample records 100,000 to 150,000 clones, about 85% being singletons. Sequenced material: peripheral blood, taken 44 weeks after starting pembrolizumab. These receptors originate from an adult with mismatch repair-deficient cancer.

This rearrangement joins TRBV5-4 to TRBJ2-5, with D perhaps TRBD2 (6 bases). The CDR3 covers 13 residues. The germline CDR1 and CDR2 sequences are SGHNT and YYREEE (reference sequence). The V and J ends lost 3 bases and 5 bases respectively, with 11 bases between them. CDR3 in amino acids: CASSSEGRETQYF. Written as DNA, the CDR3 is TGTGCCAGCAGCTCGGAGGGCCGGGAGACCCAGTACTTC.

The chain uses TRBV6-5 and TRBJ2-7, with 8 bases fitting TRBD1. V was pared by 4 bases and J by 0 bases, with 2 bases of the junction left unmatched. The CDR3 loop spans 14 amino acids. The V gene's germline CDR1 is MNHEY and CDR2 SVGAGI. CDR3 DNA sequence: TGTGCCAGCAGTTTGACAGGGGCCTCCTACGAGCAGTACTTC. It yields the protein CASSLTGASYEQYF.

This sequence joins TRBV4-3 and TRBJ2-5; unclear D gene. The CDR3 sequence is 15 residues long. Germline loops: CDR1 LGHNA, CDR2 YSLEER. Trimming cost V 1 base and J 0 bases, with 9 bases left between them. CDR3 in DNA: TGCGCCAGCAGCCAAGTCCCAGGTAACCAAGAGACCCAGTACTTC. The encoded protein is CASSQVPGNQETQYF.

This chain joins TRBV5-1 and TRBJ2-7, with TRBD2 matching over 14 bases. The CDR3 length is 16 residues. Germline V gives CDR1 SGHRS, CDR2 YFSETQ. V dropped 4 bases and J dropped 5; count of bases not matched to a gene: 8. The CDR3: CASSPPGLAGVDEQYF. In DNA, the CDR3 is TGCGCCAGCAGCCCGCCGGGACTAGCGGGAGTCGACGAGCAGTACTTC.

J is TRBJ2-3 and V is TRBV9, with unresolved D. The CDR3 covers 12 residues. Germline values: CDR1 SGDLS, CDR2 YYNGEE. Trimming removed 6 bases at V and 3 bases at J, with 8 bases between. In DNA, the CDR3 is TGTGCCAGCAAAAGAGTTACAGATACGCAGTATTTT. This gives the protein CASKRVTDTQYF.

The J gene is TRBJ2-7, the V gene TRBV6-6; 9 bases are shared with TRBD1. The CDR3 loop spans 16 amino acids. Trimming took 0 bases from V and 2 from J; bases not matched to a gene: 5. Germline CDR1 MNHNY, CDR2 SVGAGI (reference sequence). Written as DNA, the CDR3 is TGTGCCAGCAGTTACTCGGTGGACAGGGGACCCTACGAGCAGTACTTC. It encodes CASSYSVDRGPYEQYF.

The rearrangement joins TRBV4-1 to TRBJ2-4; D might be TRBD1 (5 bases). Trimming removed 1 base from V and 0 bases from J, with 16 bases in between. This CDR3 comprises 18 residues. In germline, CDR1 is MGHRA, CDR2 YSYEKL. This CDR3 reads CASSQVIAGLVAKNIQYF. In nucleotides, the CDR3 is TGCGCCAGCAGCCAAGTTATAGCAGGGCTGGTAGCCAAAAACATTCAGTACTTC.

The chain has TRBV4-3 and TRBJ2-3; 12 nucleotides align to TRBD2. CDR1 and CDR2 from the germline V gene are LGHNA and YSLEER. CDR3 length equals 16 residues. V was pared by 4 bases and J by 10 bases, with 12 bases of the junction left unmatched. DNA of the CDR3: TGCGCCAGCAGCCCGAAACCCCTGGCTAGCGGGAGGGCGCAGTATTTT. This gives the protein CASSPKPLASGRAQYF.

V and J are TRBV27 and TRBJ1-1; a possible D gene is TRBD1 (6 bases). Trimming removed 6 bases at V and 1 base at J, with 18 bases between. This CDR3 region has 16 residues. CDR1 is MNHEY and CDR2 is SMNVEV in the germline V gene (reference sequence). The CDR3 loop reads CASRPRGGESNTEAFF. Here the CDR3 DNA reads TGTGCCAGCAGGCCCCGGGGGGGCGAGTCGAACACTGAAGCTTTCTTT.

The J gene is TRBJ2-3, the V gene TRBV5-1; 13 bases agree with TRBD2. The CDR3 contains 16 residues. V trimming: 3 bases; J trimming: 1 base; junction bases outside the gene matches: 2. CDR1 and CDR2 (germline): SGHRS, YFSETQ. The CDR3 DNA reads as TGCGCCAGCAGCTGGGGGACTAGCGGGGGCACAGATACGCAGTATTTT. Translated: CASSWGTSGGTDTQYF.

This rearrangement joins TRBV19 to TRBJ1-1; D unclear. Deletions cut 4 bases from V and 3 bases from J, with 15 bases between. Per germline, CDR1 LNHDA and CDR2 SQIVND (reference sequence). This CDR3 is built from 15 residues. The CDR3 region is CASSSKAAVDTEAFF. Here the CDR3 DNA reads TGTGCCAGTAGTAGTAAGGCGGCGGTGGACACTGAAGCTTTCTTT.

The chain carries TRBV5-6 and TRBJ1-2, with TRBD1 matching 9 bases. Germline CDR1 SGHDT, CDR2 YYEEEE. J gave up 5 bases and V 4 bases, and 9 bases lay outside the gene matches. The CDR3 runs 15 residues. CDR3 bases: TGTGCCAGCAGCCCTACAGGGACAGGGTGGTATGGCTACACCTTC. Amino acids: CASSPTGTGWYGYTF.

The chain employs TRBV6-1 and TRBJ2-3; no clear D gene. The V and J ends lost 7 bases and 2 bases respectively, with 16 bases between them. Per germline, CDR1 MNHNS and CDR2 SASEGT. The CDR3 contains 15 residues. The CDR3 spells CASNTPWDFTDTQYF. The CDR3 DNA is TGTGCCAGCAATACCCCCTGGGATTTCACAGATACGCAGTATTTT.

This clone came up once. This chain links TRBV4-3 with TRBJ2-5, with TRBD1 identical over 8 bases. Per the germline V gene, CDR1 is LGHNA and CDR2 is YSLEER. With V trimmed by 8 bases and J by 1 base, 9 bases remained unmatched. The length of the CDR3 is 15 residues. For the CDR3, the DNA is TGCGCCAGCCAGAGGCACGACAGGGGCCAAGAGACCCAGTACTTC. This sequence encodes CASQRHDRGQETQYF.

V is TRBV11-2 and J is TRBJ2-5, with D perhaps matching TRBD2 (6 bases). CDR1 and CDR2 from the germline V gene are SGHAT and FQNNGV. The ends were cut back, 0 bases at V and 5 bases at J, with 13 bases in the middle. The CDR3 has 15 amino acids. The CDR3 spells CASSLETGVAETQYF. The DNA of the CDR3 is TGTGCCAGCAGCTTAGAAACGGGAGTGGCGGAGACCCAGTACTTC.

This clone appeared once. The chain is built from TRBV18 and TRBJ2-4; a weak D match, TRBD1 (6 bases). The V end was cut by 2 bases, the J end by 2 bases, with 19 bases between. This CDR3 contains 18 residues. Germline lookup yields CDR1 KGHSH and CDR2 LQKENI. The CDR3 sequence: CASSPGRQGRVSKNIQYF. Here the CDR3 DNA reads TGTGCCAGCTCACCAGGAAGGCAGGGGAGAGTTTCCAAAAACATTCAGTACTTC.

The V and J genes are TRBV5-1 and TRBJ2-2; D call uncertain. Between the trimmed V and J ends, which lost 3 bases and 2 bases, there was a span of 5 bases. From germline, CDR1 is SGHRS and CDR2 YFSETQ. This CDR3 comprises 13 residues. The CDR3 protein is CASSYKNTGELFF. Here the CDR3 DNA reads TGCGCCAGCAGCTATAAAAACACCGGGGAGCTGTTTTTT.

The chain recombines TRBV7-2 with TRBJ2-3, with D hard to call. This CDR3 is built from 13 residues. V was shortened by 5 bases and J by 6 bases, with 12 bases between the two germline ends. CDR1 is SGHTA, CDR2 FQGNSA, per germline. The CDR3 DNA is TGTGCCAGCAGCCGACTCCCCTCGGATACGCAGTATTTT. Its protein is CASSRLPSDTQYF.

This chain links TRBV10-2 with TRBJ2-1, with 12 positions matching TRBD2. The CDR3 totals 21 residues. J gave up 4 bases and V 0 bases, and 16 bases lay outside the gene matches. Germline CDR1 is WSHSY and CDR2 is SAAADI. The CDR3 sequence: CASSESRLAGARVPNYNEQFF. The CDR3 bases are TGCGCCAGCAGTGAGTCCAGACTAGCGGGAGCCCGTGTCCCTAATTACAATGAGCAGTTCTTC.

This rearrangement joins TRBV7-9 to TRBJ2-1; TRBD2 matches at 7 bases. The CDR3 covers 15 residues. With 3 bases clipped from V and 1 base from J, the junction kept 3 bases outside the gene matches. Germline lookup yields CDR1 SEHNR and CDR2 FQNEAQ (reference sequence). The CDR3 bases are TGTGCCAGCAGCTTTTTCGGGAGGTCCTACAATGAGCAGTTCTTC. It encodes CASSFFGRSYNEQFF.

The rearrangement links TRBV6-6 to TRBJ1-1; no clear D gene. The CDR3 is made up of 13 amino acids. Germline assignment: CDR1 MNHNY and CDR2 SVGAGI (reference sequence). Trimming cost V 1 base and J 1 base, with 4 bases left between them. CDR3 protein: CASSYLANTEAFF. DNA of the CDR3: TGTGCCAGCAGTTACTTAGCGAACACTGAAGCTTTCTTT.

The V call is TRBV5-1, the J call TRBJ2-2, with 12 bases that match TRBD1. Germline trimming cut 4 bases from V and 7 bases from J; bases unmatched to any gene: 11. The CDR3 loop spans 17 amino acids. Per germline, CDR1 SGHRS and CDR2 YFSETQ. CDR3 coding DNA: TGCGCCAGCAGCGAAACCGGGACAGGGGGCTATGGCGGGGAGCTGTTTTTT. Translating it yields CASSETGTGGYGGELFF.

The chain couples TRBV5-1 to TRBJ2-3; the match to TRBD2 covers 11 bases. Germline V gene sequence: CDR1 SGHRS, CDR2 YFSETQ. The CDR3 covers 17 residues. The V gene end was trimmed by 4 bases and the J gene end by 5 bases; junction bases not matched to a gene: 12. The CDR3 sequence is CASSQQGLAGGLDTQYF. The CDR3 DNA follows: TGCGCCAGCAGCCAACAGGGGCTAGCGGGAGGATTAGATACGCAGTATTTT. Together with reference TRBV5-1 and TRBJ2-3, the CDR3 gives the full variable domain: KAGVTQTPRYLIKTRGQQVTLSCSPISGHRSVSWYQQTPGQGLQFLFEYFSETQRNKGNFPGRFSGRQFSNSRSEMNVSTLELGDSALYLCASSQQGLAGGLDTQYFGPGTRLTVL.

The chain recombines TRBV4-1 with TRBJ1-2; TRBD1 aligns across 7 bases. This CDR3 contains 14 residues. Germline values: CDR1 MGHRA, CDR2 YSYEKL. V shed 1 base, J shed 4 bases, and the junction held 3 bases outside the gene matches. The CDR3: CASSQAAGGYGYTF. DNA for the CDR3: TGCGCCAGCAGCCAAGCGGCAGGGGGCTATGGCTACACCTTC.

This chain uses TRBV28 with TRBJ1-5; maybe TRBD1 (6 bases). Germline loops: CDR1 MDHEN, CDR2 SYDVKM. The CDR3 extends over 15 amino acids. V lost 4 bases, J lost 4 bases, and 14 bases lay in between. CDR3 sequence (DNA): TGTGCCAGCAGTTCACCGAGCAGGGGAAATCAGCCCCAGCATTTT. Its protein product is CASSSPSRGNQPQHF.